This T cell receptor (beta chain) is from a study of T cells in Graves' hyperthyroidism and ophthalmopathy. Study in general: Upon initial diagnosis and before any treatment, peripheral blood was collected.

The investigators amplified TCR beta CDR3 regions from RNA transcripts. The TCR CDR3 first-round RT-PCR relied on the HTBI primer set. TCRdb re-called the multiplex PCR reads with MiXCR, one entry per CDR3 protein. This table has hundreds of thousands of distinct CDR3 sequences, just under 20% appearing once. A word on this clonotype: Antigen: not known.

General study results and limits: Progression to ophthalmopathy was predicted a median of about six months early. Most expanded thyroid clonotypes above 0.001 recurred in blood.

Clinical Activity Scores of at least 3, NOSPECS grades of at least 4 and durations under 3 months characterized ophthalmopathy patients. CDR3 size: 15 residues. V lost 6 bases, J lost 0 bases, and 14 bases lay in between. Looked up from germline, CDR1 is SNHLY and CDR2 is FYNNEI. The clonotype comes from a man aged 35 to 55 with Graves' ophthalmopathy. This chain uses TRBV2 with TRBJ2-5, with a tentative D call TRBD1 (6 bases). The sequenced material came from blood. CDR3 nucleotide sequence: TGTGCCAGCAGACCCAGGGGTGTGAACCAAGAGACCCAGTACTTC. Protein product: CASRPRGVNQETQYF.